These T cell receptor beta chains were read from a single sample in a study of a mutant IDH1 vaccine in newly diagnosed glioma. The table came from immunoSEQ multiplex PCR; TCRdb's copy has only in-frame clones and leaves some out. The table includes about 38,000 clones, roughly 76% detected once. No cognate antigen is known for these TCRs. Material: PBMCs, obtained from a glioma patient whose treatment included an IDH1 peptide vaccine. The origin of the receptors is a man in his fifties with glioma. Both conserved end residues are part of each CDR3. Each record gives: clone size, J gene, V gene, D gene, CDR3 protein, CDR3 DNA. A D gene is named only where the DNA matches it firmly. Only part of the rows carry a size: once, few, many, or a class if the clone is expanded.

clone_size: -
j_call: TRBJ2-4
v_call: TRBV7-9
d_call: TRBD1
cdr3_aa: CASSSDRGNIQYF
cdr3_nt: TGTGCCAGCAGCTCGGACAGGGGGAACATTCAGTACTTC

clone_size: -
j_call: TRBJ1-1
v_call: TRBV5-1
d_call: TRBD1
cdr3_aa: CASNAGGWGNTEAFF
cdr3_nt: TGCGCCAGCAATGCAGGGGGCTGGGGGAACACTGAAGCTTTCTTT

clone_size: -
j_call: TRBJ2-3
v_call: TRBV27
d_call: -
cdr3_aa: CASSFNWDGSDTQYF
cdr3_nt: TGTGCCAGCAGTTTTAATTGGGACGGATCAGATACGCAGTATTTT

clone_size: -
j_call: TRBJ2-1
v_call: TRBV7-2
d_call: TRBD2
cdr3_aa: CASSRGGSSYNEQFF
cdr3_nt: TGTGCCAGCAGCCGCGGGGGGAGCTCCTACAATGAGCAGTTCTTC

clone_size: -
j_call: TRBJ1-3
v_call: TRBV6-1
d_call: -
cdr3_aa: CATPGDQAGNTIYF
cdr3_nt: TGTGCCACCCCGGGGGACCAGGCTGGAAACACCATATATTTT

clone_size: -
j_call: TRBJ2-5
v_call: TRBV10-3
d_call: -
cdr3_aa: CAISEQAGQETQYF
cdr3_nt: TGTGCCATCAGTGAACAGGCGGGCCAAGAGACCCAGTACTTC

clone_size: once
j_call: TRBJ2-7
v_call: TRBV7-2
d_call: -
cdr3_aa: CASSRDHSYEQYF
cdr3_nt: TGTGCCAGCAGCCGGGACCACTCCTACGAGCAGTACTTC

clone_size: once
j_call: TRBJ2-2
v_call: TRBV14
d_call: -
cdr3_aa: CASSQVGGTTGELFF
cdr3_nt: TGTGCCAGCAGCCAAGTTGGGGGAACGACCGGGGAGCTGTTTTTT

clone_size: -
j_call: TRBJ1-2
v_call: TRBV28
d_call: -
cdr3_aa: CASTDWTSRGYTF
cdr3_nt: TGTGCCAGCACGGACTGGACCTCCCGGGGCTACACCTTC

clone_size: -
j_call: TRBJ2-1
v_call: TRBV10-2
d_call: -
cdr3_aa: CASSESTVANEQFF
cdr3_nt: TGCGCCAGCAGTGAGTCGACGGTTGCGAATGAGCAGTTCTTC

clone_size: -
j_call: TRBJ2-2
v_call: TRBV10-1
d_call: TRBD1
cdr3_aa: CASSAGQEGTGELFF
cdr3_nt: TGCGCCAGCAGTGCGGGACAGGAGGGCACCGGGGAGCTGTTTTTT

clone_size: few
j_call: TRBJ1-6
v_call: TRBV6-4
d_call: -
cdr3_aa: CASSDGGENSPLHF
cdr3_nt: TGTGCCAGCAGTGATGGGGGGGAGAATTCACCCCTCCACTTT

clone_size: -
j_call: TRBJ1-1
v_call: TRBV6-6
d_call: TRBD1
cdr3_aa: CASSSTYQGVTEAFF
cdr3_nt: TGTGCCAGCAGTTCTACTTACCAGGGGGTCACTGAAGCTTTCTTT

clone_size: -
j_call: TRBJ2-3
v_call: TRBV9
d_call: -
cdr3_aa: CASSVGLERITDTQYF
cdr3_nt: TGTGCCAGCAGCGTAGGGCTAGAAAGGATTACAGATACGCAGTATTTT

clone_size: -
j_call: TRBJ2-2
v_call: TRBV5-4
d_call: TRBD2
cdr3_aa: CASSEGLAGVGELFF
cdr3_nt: TGTGCCAGCAGCGAAGGACTAGCGGGGGTGGGGGAGCTGTTTTTT

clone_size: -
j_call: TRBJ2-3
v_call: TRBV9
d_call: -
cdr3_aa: CASSAPRGVTDTQYF
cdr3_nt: TGTGCCAGCAGCGCCCCTAGGGGGGTCACAGATACGCAGTATTTT

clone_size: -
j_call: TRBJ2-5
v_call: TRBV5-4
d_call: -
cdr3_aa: CASSLEAGSYQETQYF
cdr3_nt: TGTGCCAGCAGCTTGGAGGCGGGTTCGTACCAAGAGACCCAGTACTTC

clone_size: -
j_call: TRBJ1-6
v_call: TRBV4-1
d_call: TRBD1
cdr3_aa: CASSHGTGDNSPLHF
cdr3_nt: TGCGCCAGCAGCCACGGGACAGGAGATAATTCACCCCTCCACTTT

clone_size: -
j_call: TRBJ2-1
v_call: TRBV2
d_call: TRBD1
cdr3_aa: CASSQGTGGGNEQFF
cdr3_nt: TGTGCCAGCAGCCAGGGGACAGGGGGAGGCAATGAGCAGTTCTTC

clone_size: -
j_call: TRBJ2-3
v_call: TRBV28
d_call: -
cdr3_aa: CASSYPIRGITDTQYF
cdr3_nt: TGTGCCAGCAGTTACCCCATAAGGGGTATAACAGATACGCAGTATTTT

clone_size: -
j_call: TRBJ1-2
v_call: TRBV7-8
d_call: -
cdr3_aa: CASSSDGDYGYTF
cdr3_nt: TGTGCCAGCAGCTCAGACGGTGACTATGGCTACACCTTC

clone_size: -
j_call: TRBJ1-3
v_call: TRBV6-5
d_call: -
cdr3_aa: CASSLGGSGNTIYF
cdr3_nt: TGTGCCAGCAGTTTAGGGGGAAGTGGAAACACCATATATTTT

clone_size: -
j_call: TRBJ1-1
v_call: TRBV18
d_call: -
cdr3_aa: CASSEYSSGGAFF
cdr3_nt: TGTGCCAGCTCAGAATACAGTAGTGGTGGAGCTTTCTTT

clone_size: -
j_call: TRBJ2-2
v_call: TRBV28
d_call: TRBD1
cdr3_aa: CASSLTGFTGELFF
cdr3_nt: TGTGCCAGCAGCCTGACAGGGTTCACCGGGGAGCTGTTTTTT

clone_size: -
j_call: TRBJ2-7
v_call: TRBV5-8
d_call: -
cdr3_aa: CASSLFQRSYEQYF
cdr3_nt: TGTGCCAGCAGCTTGTTTCAGCGCTCCTACGAGCAGTACTTC

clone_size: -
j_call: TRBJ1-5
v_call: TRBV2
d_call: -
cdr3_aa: CASSEGTASNQPQHF
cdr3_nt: TGTGCCAGCAGTGAAGGGACAGCAAGCAATCAGCCCCAGCATTTT

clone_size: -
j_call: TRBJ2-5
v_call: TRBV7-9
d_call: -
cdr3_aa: CASSLGPAGETQYF
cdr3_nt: TGTGCCAGCAGCTTAGGACCGGCGGGAGAGACCCAGTACTTC

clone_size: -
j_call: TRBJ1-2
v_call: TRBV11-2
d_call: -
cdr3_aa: CASSETTGSTNGGYTF
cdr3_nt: TGTGCCAGCAGCGAGACAACAGGGTCCACAAACGGCGGCTACACCTTC

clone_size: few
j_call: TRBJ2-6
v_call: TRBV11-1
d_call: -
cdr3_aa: CASATSGYGANVLTF
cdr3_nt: TGTGCCAGCGCCACTTCGGGGTACGGGGCCAACGTCCTGACTTTC

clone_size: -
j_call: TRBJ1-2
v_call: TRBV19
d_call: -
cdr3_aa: CASSITLTGIWYYGYTF
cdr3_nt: TGTGCCAGTAGTATAACCCTCACAGGGATCTGGTACTATGGCTACACCTTC

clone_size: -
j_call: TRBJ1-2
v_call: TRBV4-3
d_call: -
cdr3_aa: CASSMADAGAGGYTF
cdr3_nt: TGCGCCAGCAGCATGGCCGACGCGGGGGCTGGGGGCTACACCTTC

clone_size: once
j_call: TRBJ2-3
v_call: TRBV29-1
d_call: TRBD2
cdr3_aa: CSVVSGSGRTDTQYF
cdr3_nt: TGCAGCGTTGTTAGCGGGAGTGGGCGCACAGATACGCAGTATTTT

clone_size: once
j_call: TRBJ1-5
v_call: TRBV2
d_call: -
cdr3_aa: CASSRGLGNQLQHF
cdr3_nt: TGTGCCAGCTCCCGGGGGCTAGGCAATCAGCTCCAGCATTTT

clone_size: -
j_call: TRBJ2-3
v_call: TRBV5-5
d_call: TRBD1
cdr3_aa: CASSFWDRAMDTQYF
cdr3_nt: TGTGCCAGCAGCTTTTGGGACAGGGCCATGGATACGCAGTATTTT

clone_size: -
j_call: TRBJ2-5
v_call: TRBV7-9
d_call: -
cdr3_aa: CASSAENWGSRTQYF
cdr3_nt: TGTGCCAGCAGCGCCGAAAATTGGGGGTCGAGGACCCAGTACTTC

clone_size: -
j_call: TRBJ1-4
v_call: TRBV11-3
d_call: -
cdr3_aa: CASSSYWDNEKLFF
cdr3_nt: TGTGCCAGCAGCTCCTATTGGGATAATGAAAAACTGTTTTTT

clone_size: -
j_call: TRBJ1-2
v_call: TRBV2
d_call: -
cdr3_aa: CASSLGGYTF
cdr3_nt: TGTGCCAGCAGCTTGGGGGGCTACACCTTC

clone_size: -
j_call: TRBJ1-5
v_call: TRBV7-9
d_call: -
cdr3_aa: CASSRGTTSNQPQHF
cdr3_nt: TGTGCCAGCAGCCGAGGGACAACTAGCAATCAGCCCCAGCATTTT

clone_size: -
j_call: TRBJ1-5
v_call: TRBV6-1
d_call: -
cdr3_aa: CASSVLGSNSYQPQHF
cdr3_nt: TGTGCCAGCAGTGTATTAGGGTCAAATTCCTACCAGCCCCAGCATTTT

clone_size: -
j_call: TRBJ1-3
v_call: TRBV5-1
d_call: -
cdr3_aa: CASSSASGGYGNTIYF
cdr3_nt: TGCGCCAGCAGCTCCGCCTCTGGCGGGTATGGAAACACCATATATTTT

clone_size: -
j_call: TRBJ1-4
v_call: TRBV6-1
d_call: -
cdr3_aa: CASSERRGLSDEKLFF
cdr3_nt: TGTGCCAGCAGTGAAAGAAGAGGCCTTTCGGACGAAAAACTGTTTTTT

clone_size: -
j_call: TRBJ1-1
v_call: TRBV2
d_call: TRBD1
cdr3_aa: CASRPRRQGGTEAFF
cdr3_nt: TGTGCCAGCAGACCGCGACGACAGGGTGGGACTGAAGCTTTCTTT

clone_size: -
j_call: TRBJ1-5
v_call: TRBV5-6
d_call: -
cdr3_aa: CASSWGPPGADQPQHF
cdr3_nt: TGTGCCAGCAGCTGGGGTCCTCCCGGTGCTGATCAGCCCCAGCATTTT

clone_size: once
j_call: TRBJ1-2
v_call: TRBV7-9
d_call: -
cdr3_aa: CASSLGGDTTNNYGYTF
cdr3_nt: TGTGCCAGCAGCTTAGGTGGTGACACGACAAATAACTATGGCTACACCTTC

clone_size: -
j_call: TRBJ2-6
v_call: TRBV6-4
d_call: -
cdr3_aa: CASSEGTPSGANVLTF
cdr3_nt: TGTGCCAGCAGTGAGGGAACACCCTCTGGGGCCAACGTCCTGACTTTC

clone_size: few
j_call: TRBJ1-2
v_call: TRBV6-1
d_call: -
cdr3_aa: CASSEAGNYGYTF
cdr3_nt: TGTGCCAGCAGTGAAGCGGGTAACTATGGCTACACCTTC

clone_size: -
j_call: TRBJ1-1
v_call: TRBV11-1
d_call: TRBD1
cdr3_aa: CASSLGQGNTEAFF
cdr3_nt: TGTGCCAGCAGCTTGGGACAGGGGAACACTGAAGCTTTCTTT

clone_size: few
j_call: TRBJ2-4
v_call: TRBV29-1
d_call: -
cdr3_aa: CSVDDGFLGKNIQYF
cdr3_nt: TGCAGCGTTGACGACGGATTTTTGGGCAAAAACATTCAGTACTTC

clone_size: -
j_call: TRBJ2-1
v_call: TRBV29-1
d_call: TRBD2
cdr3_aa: CSVDSGGNYNEQFF
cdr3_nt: TGCAGCGTTGATAGCGGGGGGAATTACAATGAGCAGTTCTTC

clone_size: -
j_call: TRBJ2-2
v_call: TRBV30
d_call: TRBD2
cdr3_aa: CAWSAGRTTGELFF
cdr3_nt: TGTGCCTGGAGCGCCGGGAGGACGACCGGGGAGCTGTTTTTT

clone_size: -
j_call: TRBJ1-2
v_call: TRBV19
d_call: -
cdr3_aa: CASSARGEARAYTF
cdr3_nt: TGTGCCAGTAGTGCCCGGGGGGAAGCTCGAGCCTACACCTTC

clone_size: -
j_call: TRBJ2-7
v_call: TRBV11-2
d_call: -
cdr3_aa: CASSSTRAGYEQYF
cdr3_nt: TGTGCCAGCAGCTCAACCCGAGCGGGCTACGAGCAGTACTTC